This TCR beta chain appears in the sequencing data of a study of beta chain features in type 1 diabetes. Whole-study findings and limits: When Type 1 diabetes patients were examined, their TCRB CDR3s proved moderately but significantly shorter in all four CD4+ subsets.

The CDR3 consists of 13 residues. Per germline, CDR1 MNHNS and CDR2 SASEGT. The trim removed 2 bases at V and 6 bases at J, leaving 1 base unmatched. All of the isolated RNA was reverse transcribed, so expressed TCRB transcripts were sequenced. Libraries were prepared by immunoSEQ multiplex PCR; TCRdb keeps only in-frame clonotypes and omits some of them. Of around 180,000 clones listed, 7.8% are singletons. The table lists this clone with a few counts. Its antigen is not identified. Using CD45RO/CCR7/CD25/CD127/CD95/CD27, CD4+ naive, central memory, regulatory and stem cell-like memory cells were sorted.

The receptor was derived from a woman in her thirties or forties with type 1 diabetes. V is TRBV6-1 and J is TRBJ2-7, with 10 bases lining up with TRBD2. The sequencing sample was made of central memory CD4+ T cells from blood. CDR3 sequence reads: CASSETSGVEQYF. CDR3 sequence (DNA): TGTGCCAGCAGTGAAACTAGCGGGGTCGAGCAGTACTTC.